Presented here are 7 T cell receptor beta chains from one specimen sequenced in a study of Graves' ophthalmopathy and Graves' hyperthyroidism. From RNA, the CDR3 regions of TCR beta chains were amplified and sequenced. RT-PCR with HTBI primers came first, then second-round multiplex PCR. One entry per CDR3 protein, called by TCRdb with MiXCR from the multiplex PCR reads. The table shows some 250,000 distinct CDR3 sequences, with around 45% occurring only once. Sequenced sample: peripheral blood. The source of these receptors is an adult man with Graves' ophthalmopathy.

Only a few counts were recorded for this clonotype. The chain couples TRBV2 to TRBJ2-5; D possibly corresponds to TRBD2 (5 bases). The ends were cut back, 5 bases at V and 2 bases at J, with 9 bases in the middle. Germline V gene data show CDR1 as SNHLY and CDR2 as FYNNEI. This CDR3 is built from 13 residues. CDR3 DNA: TGTGCCAGCAGTCCGGAGGAACAAGAGACCCAGTACTTC. This gives the protein CASSPEEQETQYF.

CDR3: CASSLEQGQPQHF. DNA for the CDR3: TGTGCCAGCAGCTTGGAGCAGGGGCAGCCCCAGCATTTT. This chain joins TRBV5-8 and TRBJ1-5, with D tentatively TRBD1 (6 bases). Per the germline V gene, CDR1 is SGHTS and CDR2 is YDEGEE. The V gene lost 0 bases and the J gene lost 7 bases, with 8 bases spanning the gap. The CDR3 runs 13 residues.

The rearrangement links TRBV19 to TRBJ1-4, with 10 bases identical to TRBD1. The junction had 4 bases not matched to a gene; V was cut back by 4 bases and J by 2 bases. The CDR3 loop spans 16 amino acids. From germline, CDR1 is LNHDA and CDR2 SQIVND (reference sequence). CDR3 nucleotides: TGTGCCAGTAGTAAGGACAGGGGGGGCACTAATGAAAAACTGTTTTTT. The encoded protein is CASSKDRGGTNEKLFF. Based on the CDR3 plus reference TRBV19 and TRBJ1-4, the full variable domain is DGGITQSPKYLFRKEGQNVTLSCEQNLNHDAMYWYRQDPGQGLRLIYYSQIVNDFQKGDIAEGYSVSREKKESFPLTVTSAQKNPTAFYLCASSKDRGGTNEKLFFGSGTQLSVL.

Details on this clonotype: An end of the junction does not agree with germline; a read error may underlie this. The chain combines TRBV2 with TRBJ2-7, with TRBD1 matching over 8 bases. There are 12 residues in the CDR3. The germline V gene has CDR1 SNHLY and CDR2 FYNNEI. The CDR3 DNA is TGTGCCAGCGGACAGGGCTTACACGAGCAGTGCTTC. Its translation: CASGQGLHEQCF.

This chain links TRBV6-2 or TRBV6-3 with TRBJ2-7; the D is unclear. Germline V lookup: CDR1 MNHEY, CDR2 SVGEGT. V was pared by 0 bases and J by 1 base, with 10 bases between. CDR3 length: 15 amino acids. DNA for the CDR3: TGTGCCAGCAGTTACTCGCGCGTCCTTTCCTACGAGCAGTACTTC. It encodes CASSYSRVLSYEQYF.

The chain employs TRBV2 and TRBJ1-5, with a weak D call TRBD1 (5 bases). The V end lost 5 bases, the J end lost 1 base, and 21 bases lay between the germline ends. The CDR3 has 18 amino acids. CDR1 and CDR2 from the germline V gene are SNHLY and FYNNEI. The CDR3 DNA is TGTGCCAGCAGTTTAGGGGCAGGGTTAGGGTCAAGCAATCAGCCCCAGCATTTT. It specifies CASSLGAGLGSSNQPQHF.

This chain links TRBV12-3 or TRBV12-4 with TRBJ1-1; no definite D call. Trimming pared 9 bases from V and 9 bases from J, leaving 14 bases between. The CDR3 sequence is 11 residues long. DNA for the CDR3: TGTGCCAGTGGCCTCCCGTCCAAAGCTTTCTTT. Protein sequence: CASGLPSKAFF.